The next 5 T cell receptor beta chains were all read from a single sample in a study of monozygotic twins with inflammatory bowel disease. After re-calling the 5' RACE reads, TCRdb lists one entry per CDR3 protein, DNA absent. Its clone listing holds approximately 100,000 distinct CDR3 sequences. Sequencing was done on a sample of blood. These receptors were obtained from a human donor with ulcerative colitis or Crohn's disease, or a healthy co-twin of an affected twin (not recorded which).

The chain joins TRBV20-1 to TRBJ2-1; lacking DNA, the TRBD1 call made by TCRdb goes unchecked. Germline V gives CDR1 DFQATT, CDR2 SNEGSKA (reference sequence). The CDR3 runs to 15 residues. CDR3 residues: CSARTRGIEFDEQFF.

The rearrangement joins TRBV5-4 to TRBJ2-5; TCRdb calls TRBD2, which cannot be checked without DNA. This CDR3 has 15 residues. Germline lookup yields CDR1 SGHNT and CDR2 YYREEE (reference sequence). This CDR3 is CASSLISGAQETQYF.

V usage is TRBV20-1 and J usage is TRBJ1-3; checking the TCRdb D call of TRBD1 is not possible without DNA. Germline V gene data show CDR1 as DFQATT and CDR2 as SNEGSKA (reference sequence). This CDR3 comprises 13 residues. The CDR3 is CSARGVSGNTIYF.

The rearrangement joins TRBV20-1 to TRBJ1-2. The germline gives CDR1 DFQATT, CDR2 SNEGSKA (reference sequence). CDR3 size: 13 residues. The chain's CDR3 is CSAWGSSLYGYTF.

The chain links TRBV5-4 to TRBJ2-1; absent DNA, TCRdb's TRBD1 call cannot be checked. This CDR3 spans 15 amino acids. Germline V gene data show CDR1 as SGHNT and CDR2 as YYREEE (reference sequence). CDR3 amino acids: CASSPTGTMYNEQFF.